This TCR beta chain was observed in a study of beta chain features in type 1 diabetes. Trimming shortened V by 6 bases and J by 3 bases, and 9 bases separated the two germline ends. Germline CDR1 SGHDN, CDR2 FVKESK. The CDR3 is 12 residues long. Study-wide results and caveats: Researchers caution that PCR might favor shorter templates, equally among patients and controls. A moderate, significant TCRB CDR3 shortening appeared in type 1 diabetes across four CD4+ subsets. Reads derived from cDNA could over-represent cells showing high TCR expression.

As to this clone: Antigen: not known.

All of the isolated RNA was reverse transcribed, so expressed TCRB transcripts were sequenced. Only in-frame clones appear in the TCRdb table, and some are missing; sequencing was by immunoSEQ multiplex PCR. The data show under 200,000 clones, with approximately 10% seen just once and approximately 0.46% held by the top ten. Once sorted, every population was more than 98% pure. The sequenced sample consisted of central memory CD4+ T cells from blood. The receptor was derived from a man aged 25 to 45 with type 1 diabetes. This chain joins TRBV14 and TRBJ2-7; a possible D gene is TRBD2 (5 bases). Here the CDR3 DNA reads TGTGCCAGCAGAGGAAGCGGCTACGAGCAGTACTTC. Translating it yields CASRGSGYEQYF. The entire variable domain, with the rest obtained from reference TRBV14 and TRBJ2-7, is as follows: EAGVTQFPSHSVIEKGQTVTLRCDPISGHDNLYWYRRVMGKEIKFLLHFVKESKQDESGMPNNRFLAERTGGTYSTLKVQPAELEDSGVYFCASRGSGYEQYFGPGTRLTVT.